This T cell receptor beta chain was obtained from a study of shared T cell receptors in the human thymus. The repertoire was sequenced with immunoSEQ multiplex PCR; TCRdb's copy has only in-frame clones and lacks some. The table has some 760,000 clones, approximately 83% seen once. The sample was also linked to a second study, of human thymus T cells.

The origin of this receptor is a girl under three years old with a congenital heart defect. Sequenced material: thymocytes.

CDR3 bases: TGCGCCAGCAGCCAAGATCGGACTGGGCGGCGGGCTTTCTTT. Encoded protein: CASSQDRTGRRAFF. The chain carries TRBV4-1 and TRBJ1-1; no reliable D call. V dropped 0 bases and J dropped 11 bases, with 16 bases sitting between them. Germline V gene data show CDR1 as MGHRA and CDR2 as YSYEKL. This CDR3 comprises 14 residues.